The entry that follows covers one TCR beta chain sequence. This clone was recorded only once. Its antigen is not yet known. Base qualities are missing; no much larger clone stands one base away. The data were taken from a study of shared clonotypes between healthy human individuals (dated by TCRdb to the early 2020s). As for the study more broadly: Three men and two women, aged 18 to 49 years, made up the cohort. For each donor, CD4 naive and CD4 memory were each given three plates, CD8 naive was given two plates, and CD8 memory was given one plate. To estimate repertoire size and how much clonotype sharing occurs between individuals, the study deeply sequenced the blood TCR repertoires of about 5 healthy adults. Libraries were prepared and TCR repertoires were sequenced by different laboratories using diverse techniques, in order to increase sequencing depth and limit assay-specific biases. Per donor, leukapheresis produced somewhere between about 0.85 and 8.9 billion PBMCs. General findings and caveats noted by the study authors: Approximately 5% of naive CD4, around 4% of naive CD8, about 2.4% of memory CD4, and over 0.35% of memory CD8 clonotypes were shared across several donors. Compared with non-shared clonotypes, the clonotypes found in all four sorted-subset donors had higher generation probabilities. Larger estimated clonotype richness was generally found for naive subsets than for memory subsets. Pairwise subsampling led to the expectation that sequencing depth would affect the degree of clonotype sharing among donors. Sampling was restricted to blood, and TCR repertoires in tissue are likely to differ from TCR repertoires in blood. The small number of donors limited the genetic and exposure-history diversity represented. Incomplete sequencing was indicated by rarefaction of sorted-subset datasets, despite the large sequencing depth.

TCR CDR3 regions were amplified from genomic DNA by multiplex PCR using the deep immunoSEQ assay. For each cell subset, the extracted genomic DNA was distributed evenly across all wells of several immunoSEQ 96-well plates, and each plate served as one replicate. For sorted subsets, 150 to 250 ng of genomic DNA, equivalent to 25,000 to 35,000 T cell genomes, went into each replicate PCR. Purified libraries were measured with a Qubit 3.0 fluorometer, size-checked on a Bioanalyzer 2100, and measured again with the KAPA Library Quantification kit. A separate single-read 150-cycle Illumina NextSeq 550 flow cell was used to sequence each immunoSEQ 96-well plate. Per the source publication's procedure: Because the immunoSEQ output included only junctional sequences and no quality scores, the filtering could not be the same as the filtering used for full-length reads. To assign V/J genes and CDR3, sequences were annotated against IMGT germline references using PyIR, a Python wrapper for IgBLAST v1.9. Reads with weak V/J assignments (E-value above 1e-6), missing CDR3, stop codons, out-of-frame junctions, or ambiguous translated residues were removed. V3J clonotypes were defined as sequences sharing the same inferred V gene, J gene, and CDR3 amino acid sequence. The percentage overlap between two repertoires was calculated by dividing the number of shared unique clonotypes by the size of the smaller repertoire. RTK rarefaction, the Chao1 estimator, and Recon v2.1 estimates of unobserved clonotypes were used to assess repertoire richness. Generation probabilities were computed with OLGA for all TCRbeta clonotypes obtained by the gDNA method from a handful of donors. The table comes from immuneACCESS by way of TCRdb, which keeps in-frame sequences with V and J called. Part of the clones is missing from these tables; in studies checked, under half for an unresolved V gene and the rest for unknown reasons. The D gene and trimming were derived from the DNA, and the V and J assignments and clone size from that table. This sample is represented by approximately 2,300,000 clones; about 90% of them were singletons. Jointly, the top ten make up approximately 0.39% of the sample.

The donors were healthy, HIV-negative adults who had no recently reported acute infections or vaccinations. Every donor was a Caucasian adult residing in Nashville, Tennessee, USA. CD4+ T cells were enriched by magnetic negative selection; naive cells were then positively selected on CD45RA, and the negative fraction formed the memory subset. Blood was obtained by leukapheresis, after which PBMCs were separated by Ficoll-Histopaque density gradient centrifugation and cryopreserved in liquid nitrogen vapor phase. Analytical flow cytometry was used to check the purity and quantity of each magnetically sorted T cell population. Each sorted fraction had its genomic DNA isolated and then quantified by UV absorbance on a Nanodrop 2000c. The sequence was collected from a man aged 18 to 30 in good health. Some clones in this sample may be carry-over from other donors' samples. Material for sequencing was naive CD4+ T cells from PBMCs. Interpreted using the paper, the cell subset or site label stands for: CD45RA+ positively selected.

The CDR3 sequence is CASSPAEAGTDTQYF. The base sequence is TGTGCCAGCAGCCCAGCGGAGGCGGGCACAGATACGCAGTATTTT. The sequence links TRBV2 to TRBJ2-3; TRBD2 could be the D gene, as 5 bases match. Spanning cysteine to phenylalanine, the CDR3 consists of 15 amino acids. This entry keeps only the CDR3 DNA: 45 bases, framed from base 1. V sheds 6 bases and J sheds 1 base, leaving 14 bases between their ends. The germline V gene specifies SNHLY as CDR1 and FYNNEI as CDR2.